This T cell receptor (beta chain) was found in a study of shared clonotypes between healthy human individuals. Study-wide results and limits: Around 5% of naive CD4 clonotypes were common to several donors.

Notes on this clone: Its antigen is not known.

V gave up 1 base and J gave up 5 bases; unmatched junction bases: 10. CDR3 length: 17 amino acids. Germline lookup yields CDR1 SGHRS and CDR2 YFSETQ. Terminally differentiated effector memory CD45RA+ cells were excluded by CCR7 positive selection of CD45RO-negative cells. Measured with immunoSEQ multiplex PCR; TCRdb has only the in-frame clones, and not every one. The sample lists about 1.9 million clones, roughly 95% occurring once. The sequencing sample was made of naive CD8+ T cells from PBMCs. This chain links TRBV5-1 with TRBJ2-7; 12 bases match TRBD2. The TCR was taken from a young man in good health. Some clones in this sample may be carry-over from other donors' samples. This chain's CDR3 is CASSLRLAGGPSDEQYF. The DNA for the CDR3 is TGCGCCAGCAGCTTGCGTCTAGCGGGAGGGCCCTCGGACGAGCAGTACTTC. The full variable domain, in which reference TRBV5-1 and TRBJ2-7 provide the parts outside the CDR3, is KAGVTQTPRYLIKTRGQQVTLSCSPISGHRSVSWYQQTPGQGLQFLFEYFSETQRNKGNFPGRFSGRQFSNSRSEMNVSTLELGDSALYLCASSLRLAGGPSDEQYFGPGTRLTVT.